Sequencing of this T cell receptor (beta chain) was carried out in a study of long-term antiretroviral therapy in people with HIV. The CDR3 contains 15 residues. Per the germline V gene, CDR1 is SGDLS and CDR2 is YYNGEE. Trimming removed 6 bases at V and 0 bases at J, with 13 bases between. The run of the v3.0 immunoSEQ assay was at survey level. Only in-frame clones appear in the TCRdb table, and some are missing; sequencing was by immunoSEQ multiplex PCR. Seen here are about 21,000 clones, 90% observed once, and the top ten hold roughly 9.8%. Points on this clone: Its antigen is still unknown.

Overall study results and limits: Clonotypes expanded prior to ART showed repertoire dominance at all sampled time points.

The TCR sequence derives from a woman in her twenties or thirties with HIV. The rearrangement joins TRBV9 to TRBJ2-1, with D hard to call. The sequences come from unsorted PBMCs, collected approximately 4.5 years before starting antiretroviral therapy. This CDR3 is CASTQDPSSYNEQFF. As DNA, the CDR3 is TGTGCCAGCACCCAGGATCCTAGCTCCTACAATGAGCAGTTCTTC.